What follows is one T cell receptor beta chain and its context. The antigen remains unidentified. This CDR3 is 18 amino acids long. Trimming cost V 1 base and J 4 bases, with 23 bases left between them. Per germline, CDR1 SGHNT and CDR2 YYREEE (reference sequence). The data derive from a study of T cell responses to AZD1222 COVID-19 vaccine. Whole-study context: Doses given second, at about 4 or about 12 weeks, were pooled.

Method: immunoSEQ multiplex PCR; TCRdb's copy keeps in-frame clones and lacks some. The sample has tens of thousands of clones, about 89% seen once. General observations from the study: Donors, mostly white British, included more females; clonal diversity was possibly underestimated. Targets within unmutated variant regions were reportedly found for nearly half of spike-specific TCRs. Repertoires were obtained only post-peak T cell response.

The starting material was peripheral blood, obtained on day 0 of AZD1222 vaccination. The V gene is TRBV5-4, the J gene TRBJ1-2; D is possibly TRBD1 (5 bases). This receptor was taken from an adult in good health. The CDR3 sequence: CASSLRFAGFDASYGYTF. CDR3 DNA sequence: TGTGCCAGCAGCTTGAGGTTTGCAGGGTTCGACGCCTCCTATGGCTACACCTTC.